This T cell receptor beta chain was captured in a study of T cells in Graves' hyperthyroidism and ophthalmopathy. Diagnosis rested on symptoms, serum thyroxine and TRAb, thyroid ultrasound, and orbital computed tomography. There were TCR beta CDR3 regions amplified from RNA transcripts. TCR CDR3 regions were first amplified by RT-PCR with HTBI primers. One entry per CDR3 protein, called by TCRdb with MiXCR from the multiplex PCR reads. The sample has some 550,000 distinct CDR3 sequences, 20% to 25% seen once; the top ten hold approximately 26%. Whole-study results and caveats: Ophthalmopathy got predicted by the model a median roughly 6.4 months before its onset.

The CDR3 is 12 amino acids. CDR1 and CDR2 from the germline V gene are LNHDA and SQIVND (reference sequence). The V end lost 6 bases, the J end lost 9 bases, and 12 bases lay between the germline ends. In its sample, this clonotype was seen many times. Its antigen remains unidentified. J is TRBJ1-5 and V is TRBV19; D not resolved. Sequenced sample: blood. This TCR was recovered from a man younger than 30 with Graves' hyperthyroidism. The CDR3 spells CASRYSAGPQHF. The CDR3 DNA sequence: TGTGCCAGTAGATATTCGGCCGGGCCCCAGCATTTT.